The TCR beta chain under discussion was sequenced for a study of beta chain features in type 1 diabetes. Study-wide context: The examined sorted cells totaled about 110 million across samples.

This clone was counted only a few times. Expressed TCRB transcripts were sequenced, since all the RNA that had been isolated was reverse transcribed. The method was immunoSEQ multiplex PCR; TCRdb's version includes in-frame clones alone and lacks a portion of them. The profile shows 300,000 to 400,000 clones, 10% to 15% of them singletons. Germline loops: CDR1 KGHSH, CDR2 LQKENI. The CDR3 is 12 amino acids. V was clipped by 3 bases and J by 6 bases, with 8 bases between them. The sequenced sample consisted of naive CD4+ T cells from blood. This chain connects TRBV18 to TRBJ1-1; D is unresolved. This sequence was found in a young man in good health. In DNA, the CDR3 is TGTGCCAGCTCACCTGCGGATGCTGAAGCTTTCTTT. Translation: CASSPADAEAFF.